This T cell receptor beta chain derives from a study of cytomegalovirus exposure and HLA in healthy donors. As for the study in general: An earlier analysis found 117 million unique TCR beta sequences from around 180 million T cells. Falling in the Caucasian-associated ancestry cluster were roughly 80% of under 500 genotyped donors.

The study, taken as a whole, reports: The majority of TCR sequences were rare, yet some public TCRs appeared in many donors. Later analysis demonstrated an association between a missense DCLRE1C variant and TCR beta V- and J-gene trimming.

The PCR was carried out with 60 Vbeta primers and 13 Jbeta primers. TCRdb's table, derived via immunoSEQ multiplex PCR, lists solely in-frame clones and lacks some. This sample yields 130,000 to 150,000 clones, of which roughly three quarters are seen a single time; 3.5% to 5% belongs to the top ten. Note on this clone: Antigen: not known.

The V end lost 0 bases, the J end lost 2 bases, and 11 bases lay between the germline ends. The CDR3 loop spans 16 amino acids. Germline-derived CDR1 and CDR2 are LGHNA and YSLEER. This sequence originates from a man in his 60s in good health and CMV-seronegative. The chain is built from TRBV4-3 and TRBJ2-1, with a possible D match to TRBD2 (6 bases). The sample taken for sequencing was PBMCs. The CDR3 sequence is CASSQEIPGAYNEQFF. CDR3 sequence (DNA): TGCGCCAGCAGCCAAGAGATCCCGGGAGCCTACAATGAGCAGTTCTTC.